This is a list of T cell receptor beta chains from one sample in a study of blood T cell repertoires in COVID-19. The data were produced by immunoSEQ multiplex PCR, yet TCRdb's version contains in-frame clones alone and is incomplete. In the table there are 200,000 to 250,000 clones, approximately 86% of which are singletons. The sample taken for sequencing was peripheral blood. The receptors stem from a woman at least 80 years old with acute or convalescent COVID-19. Each CDR3 is given with its conserved first and last residue. A D gene is named only where the DNA matches it firmly. The size field is filled for only some rows; it gives once, few, many or a size class.

v_gene	abundance	j_gene	d_gene	CDR3nt	CDR3aa
TRBV28	-	TRBJ2-2	TRBD1	TGTGCCAGTAGGACAGGGTGGACCGGGGAGCTGTTTTTT	CASRTGWTGELFF
TRBV12-5	-	TRBJ1-1	-	TGTGCTAGTGGACAAGAACCGAACACTGAAGCTTTCTTT	CASGQEPNTEAFF
TRBV7-9	once	TRBJ2-1	TRBD2	TGTGCCAGCAGCCCCTTGGGGGAGGGTGAGCAGTTCTTC	CASSPLGEGEQFF
TRBV19	-	TRBJ2-7	-	TGTGCCAGTACAGAGGGCCTGGGCTCCTACGAGCAGTACTTC	CASTEGLGSYEQYF
TRBV5-1	few	TRBJ2-2	TRBD2	TGCGCCAGCAGCTTGGAACTAGCGGGTAGCGGGGAGCTGTTTTTT	CASSLELAGSGELFF
TRBV6-5	-	TRBJ1-2	-	TGTGCCAGCACCGACCCCGGGTCCACGGCGTTCGGCTACACCTTC	CASTDPGSTAFGYTF
TRBV15	few	TRBJ2-4	-	TGTGCCACCAGCAGAGATTTAGGGGAAGGCTACTTCAAAAACATTCAGTACTTC	CATSRDLGEGYFKNIQYF
TRBV7-8	-	TRBJ2-7	TRBD1	TGTGCCAGCACCCTAGGGGACAGGGGGCAATACGAGCAGTACTTC	CASTLGDRGQYEQYF
TRBV7-2	-	TRBJ1-4	TRBD1	TGTGCCAGCAGCTTAGGGCCGGGACAGGCTAATGAAAAACTGTTTTTT	CASSLGPGQANEKLFF
TRBV5-1	-	TRBJ2-3	-	TGCGCCAGCAGCTTCGGGGGAGGCAGGGCATACACAGATACGCAGTATTTT	CASSFGGGRAYTDTQYF
TRBV5-1	-	TRBJ2-3	TRBD1	TGCGCCAGCAGCTTGGTACAGGGGGGAGCGGATACGCAGTATTTT	CASSLVQGGADTQYF
TRBV12-3/TRBV12-4	-	TRBJ2-3	-	TGTGCCAGCGGGCAGTCCACAGATACGCAGTATTTT	CASGQSTDTQYF
TRBV5-1	-	TRBJ2-1	-	TGCGCCAGCAGCTTGGATCGAGCGGTCACATACAATGAGCAGTTCTTC	CASSLDRAVTYNEQFF
TRBV3-1/TRBV3-2	-	TRBJ1-1	-	TGTGCCAGCAGCCTGGGACAGAACACTGAAGCTTTCTTT	CASSLGQNTEAFF
TRBV6-5	-	TRBJ2-3	-	TGTGCCAGCATGGGGGCGGGGGCCCTCACAGATACGCAGTATTTT	CASMGAGALTDTQYF
TRBV4-3	-	TRBJ2-5	TRBD2	TGCGCCAGCAGCCAACAGAGACTAGCGGGGGGTGAAGAGACCCAGTACTTC	CASSQQRLAGGEETQYF
TRBV7-9	-	TRBJ1-6	-	TGTGCCAGCAGCTTAGAGCGGGACGGACCTTCACCCCTCCACTTT	CASSLERDGPSPLHF
TRBV19	-	TRBJ1-5	-	TGTGCCAGTAGTATTAGCAGGGGCAATCAGCCCCAGCATTTT	CASSISRGNQPQHF
TRBV7-2	-	TRBJ2-1	-	TGTGCCAGCAGCTTAGGGGCCGGAAATGAGCAGTTCTTC	CASSLGAGNEQFF
TRBV7-2	few	TRBJ1-1	-	TGTGCCAGCAGCTTAGAATCGGCGGAGAACACTGAAGCTTTCTTT	CASSLESAENTEAFF
TRBV5-1	few	TRBJ2-1	TRBD2	TGCGCCAGCAGCCCTAGCGGGGGGGCCTACAATGAGCAGTTCTTC	CASSPSGGAYNEQFF
TRBV6-1	-	TRBJ2-2	-	TGTGCCAGCAGTGATCAACAGGGGAACACCGGGGAGCTGTTTTTT	CASSDQQGNTGELFF
TRBV28	-	TRBJ2-3	-	TGTGCCAGCAGTTCAGGGGGGAACACAGATACGCAGTATTTT	CASSSGGNTDTQYF
TRBV5-1	few	TRBJ2-3	-	TGCGCCAGCAGCTTGGGGCGGCGGGGGCAGACAGATACGCAGTATTTT	CASSLGRRGQTDTQYF
TRBV6-2/TRBV6-3	-	TRBJ2-7	-	TGTGCCAGCAGTTACTCCTCAGGGGCAACTTCCTCCTACGAGCAGTACTTC	CASSYSSGATSSYEQYF
TRBV6-5	-	TRBJ1-2	-	TGTGCCAGCAGTCGACAGGTCCGAGGCTACACCTTC	CASSRQVRGYTF
TRBV7-2	-	TRBJ1-2	TRBD1	TGTGCCAGCAGCTTAGCGCGCCCTACAGGGGGTAATGGCTACACCTTC	CASSLARPTGGNGYTF
TRBV11-2	-	TRBJ1-6	-	TGTGCCAGCAGCACAGCGGTGGGGGCGTCTTCACCCCTCCACTTT	CASSTAVGASSPLHF
TRBV2	-	TRBJ1-2	-	TGTGCCAGCAGTGTTCAGGGGAACTATGGCTACACCTTC	CASSVQGNYGYTF
TRBV6-5	-	TRBJ1-1	-	TGTGCCAGCCGTAGGCAGCGGGGCACTGAAGCTTTCTTT	CASRRQRGTEAFF
TRBV25-1	-	TRBJ1-1	-	TGTGCCAGCAAGATCTCAAGGGGGACTGAAGCTTTCTTT	CASKISRGTEAFF